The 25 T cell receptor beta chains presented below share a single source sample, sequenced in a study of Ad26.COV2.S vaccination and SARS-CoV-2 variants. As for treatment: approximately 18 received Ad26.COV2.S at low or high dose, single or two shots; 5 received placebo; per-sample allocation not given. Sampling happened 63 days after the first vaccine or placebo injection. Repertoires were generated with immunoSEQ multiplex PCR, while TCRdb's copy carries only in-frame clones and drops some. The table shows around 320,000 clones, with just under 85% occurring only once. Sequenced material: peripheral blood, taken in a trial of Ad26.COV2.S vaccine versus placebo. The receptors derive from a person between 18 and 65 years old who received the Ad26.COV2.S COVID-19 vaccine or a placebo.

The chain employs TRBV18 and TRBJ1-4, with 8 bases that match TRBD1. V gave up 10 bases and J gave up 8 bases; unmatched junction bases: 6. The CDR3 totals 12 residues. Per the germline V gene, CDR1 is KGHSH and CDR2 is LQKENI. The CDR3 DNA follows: TGTGCCACCCACAGGGGGGACGAAAAACTGTTTTTT. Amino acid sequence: CATHRGDEKLFF.

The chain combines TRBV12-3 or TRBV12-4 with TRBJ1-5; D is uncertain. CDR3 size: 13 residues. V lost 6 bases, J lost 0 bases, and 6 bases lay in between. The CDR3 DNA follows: TGTGCCAGCAGCGACGATAGCAATCAGCCCCAGCATTTT. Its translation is CASSDDSNQPQHF.

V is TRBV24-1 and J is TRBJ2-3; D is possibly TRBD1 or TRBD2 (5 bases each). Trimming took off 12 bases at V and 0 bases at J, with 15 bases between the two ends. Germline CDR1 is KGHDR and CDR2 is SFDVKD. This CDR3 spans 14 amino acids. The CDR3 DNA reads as TGTGCCGCTTCGGGACGGGTTAGCACAGATACGCAGTATTTT. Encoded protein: CAASGRVSTDTQYF.

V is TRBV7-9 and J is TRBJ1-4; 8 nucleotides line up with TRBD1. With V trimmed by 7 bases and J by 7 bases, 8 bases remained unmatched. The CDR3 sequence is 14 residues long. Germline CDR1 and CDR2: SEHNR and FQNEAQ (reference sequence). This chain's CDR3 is CASIAGGRGEKLFF. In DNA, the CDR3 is TGTGCCAGCATCGCAGGGGGCAGGGGTGAAAAACTGTTTTTT.

CDR3 in amino acids: CASSFRSRSYEQYF. The CDR3 nucleotides read TGTGCCAGCAGCTTCCGAAGTAGGAGCTACGAGCAGTACTTC. The genes are TRBV7-8 and TRBJ2-7; D not resolved. The CDR3 length is 14 residues. Trimming removed 3 bases from V and 3 bases from J, with 12 bases in between. CDR1 and CDR2 (germline): SGHVS, FQNEAQ. Full variable domain (outside the CDR3, taken from reference TRBV7-8 and TRBJ2-7): GAGVSQSPRYKVAKRGQDVALRCDPISGHVSLFWYQQALGQGPEFLTYFQNEAQLDKSGLPSDRFFAERPEGSVSTLKIQRTQQEDSAVYLCASSFRSRSYEQYFGPGTRLTVT.

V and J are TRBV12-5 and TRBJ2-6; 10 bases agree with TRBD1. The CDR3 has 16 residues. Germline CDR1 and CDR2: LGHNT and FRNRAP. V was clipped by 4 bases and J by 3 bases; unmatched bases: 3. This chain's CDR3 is CASGWTGGYGANVLTF. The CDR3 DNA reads TGTGCTAGTGGTTGGACAGGGGGGTATGGGGCCAACGTCCTGACTTTC.

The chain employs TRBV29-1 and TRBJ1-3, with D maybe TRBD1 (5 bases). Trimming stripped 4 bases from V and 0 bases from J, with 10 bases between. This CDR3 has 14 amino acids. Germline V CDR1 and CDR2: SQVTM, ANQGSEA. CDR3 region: CSVAGHNSGNTIYF. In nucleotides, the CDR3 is TGCAGCGTTGCTGGACATAACTCTGGAAACACCATATATTTT.

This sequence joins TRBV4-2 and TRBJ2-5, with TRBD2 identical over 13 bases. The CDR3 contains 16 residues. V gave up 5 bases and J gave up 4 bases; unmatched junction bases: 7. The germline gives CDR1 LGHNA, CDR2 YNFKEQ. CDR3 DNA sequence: TGTGCCAGCAGCGGAGGACTAGCGGGGGAGGGAGAGACCCAGTACTTC. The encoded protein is CASSGGLAGEGETQYF.

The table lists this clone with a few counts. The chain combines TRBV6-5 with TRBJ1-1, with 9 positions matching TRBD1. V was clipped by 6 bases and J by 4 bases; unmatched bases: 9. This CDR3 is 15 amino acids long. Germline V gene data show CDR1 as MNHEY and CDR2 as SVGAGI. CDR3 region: CASSHSPGQGTEAFF. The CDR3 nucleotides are TGTGCCAGCAGCCACTCCCCGGGACAGGGCACTGAAGCTTTCTTT.

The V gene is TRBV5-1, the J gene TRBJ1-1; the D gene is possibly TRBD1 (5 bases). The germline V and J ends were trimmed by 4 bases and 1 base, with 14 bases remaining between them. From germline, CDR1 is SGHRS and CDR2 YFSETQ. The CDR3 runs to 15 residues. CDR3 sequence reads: CASSPSPDRNTEAFF. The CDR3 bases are TGCGCCAGCAGCCCCTCACCCGACAGGAACACTGAAGCTTTCTTT.

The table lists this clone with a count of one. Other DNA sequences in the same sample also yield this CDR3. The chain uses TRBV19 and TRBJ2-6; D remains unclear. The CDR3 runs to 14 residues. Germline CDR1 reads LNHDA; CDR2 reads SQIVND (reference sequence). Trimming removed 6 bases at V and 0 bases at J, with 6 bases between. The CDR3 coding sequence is TGTGCCAGTAGAGACGGCTCTGGGGCCAACGTCCTGACTTTC. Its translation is CASRDGSGANVLTF.

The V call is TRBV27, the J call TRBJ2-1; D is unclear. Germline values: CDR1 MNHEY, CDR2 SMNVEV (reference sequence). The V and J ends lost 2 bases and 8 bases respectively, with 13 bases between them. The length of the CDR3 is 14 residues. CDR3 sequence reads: CASSLTVAGYEQFF. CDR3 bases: TGTGCCAGCAGTTTAACGGTGGCAGGTTATGAGCAGTTCTTC.

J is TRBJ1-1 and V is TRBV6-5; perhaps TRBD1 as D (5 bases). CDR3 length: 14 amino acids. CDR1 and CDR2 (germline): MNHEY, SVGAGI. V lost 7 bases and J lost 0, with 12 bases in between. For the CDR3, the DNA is TGTGCCAGCAACTCGGGACTCTTGAACACTGAAGCTTTCTTT. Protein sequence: CASNSGLLNTEAFF.

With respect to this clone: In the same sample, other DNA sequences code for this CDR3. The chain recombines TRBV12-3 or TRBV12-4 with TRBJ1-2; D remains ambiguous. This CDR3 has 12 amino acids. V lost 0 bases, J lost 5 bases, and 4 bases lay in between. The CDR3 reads CASSLANYGYTF. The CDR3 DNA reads TGTGCCAGCAGTTTAGCAAATTATGGCTACACCTTC.

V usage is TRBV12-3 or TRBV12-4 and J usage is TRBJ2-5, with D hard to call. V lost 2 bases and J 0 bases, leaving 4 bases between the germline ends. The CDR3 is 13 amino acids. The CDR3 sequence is CASSLRHQETQYF. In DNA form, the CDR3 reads TGTGCCAGCAGTTTACGACACCAAGAGACCCAGTACTTC.

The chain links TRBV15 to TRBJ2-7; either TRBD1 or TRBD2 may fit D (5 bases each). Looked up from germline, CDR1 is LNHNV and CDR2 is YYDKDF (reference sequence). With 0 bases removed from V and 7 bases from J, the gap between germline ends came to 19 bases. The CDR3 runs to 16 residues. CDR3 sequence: CATSRDRDRRLGEQYF. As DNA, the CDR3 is TGTGCCACCAGCAGAGATCGGGACCGCAGGTTGGGGGAGCAGTACTTC.

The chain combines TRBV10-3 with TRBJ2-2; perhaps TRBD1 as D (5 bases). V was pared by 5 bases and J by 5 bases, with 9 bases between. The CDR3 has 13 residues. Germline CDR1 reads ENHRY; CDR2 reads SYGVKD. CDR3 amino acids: CAISRSGTGELFF. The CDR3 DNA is TGTGCCATCAGTCGGTCAGGGACCGGGGAGCTGTTTTTT.

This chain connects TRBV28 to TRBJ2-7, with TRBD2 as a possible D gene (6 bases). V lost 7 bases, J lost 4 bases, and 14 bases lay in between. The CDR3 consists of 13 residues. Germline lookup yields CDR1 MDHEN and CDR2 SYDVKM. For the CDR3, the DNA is TGTGCCAGCATCATGACGGGGAGGTACGAGCAGTACTTC. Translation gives CASIMTGRYEQYF. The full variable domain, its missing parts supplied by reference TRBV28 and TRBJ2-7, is DVKVTQSSRYLVKRTGEKVFLECVQDMDHENMFWYRQDPGLGLRLIYFSYDVKMKEKGDIPEGYSVSREKKERFSLILESASTNQTSMYLCASIMTGRYEQYFGPGTRLTVT.

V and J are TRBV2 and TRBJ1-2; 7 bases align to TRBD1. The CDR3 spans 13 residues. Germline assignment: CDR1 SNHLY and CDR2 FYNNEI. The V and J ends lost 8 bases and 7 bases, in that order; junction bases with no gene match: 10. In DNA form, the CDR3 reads TGTGCCAGCGTCTCACCTAGACAGGGTGGCTACACCTTC. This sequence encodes CASVSPRQGGYTF.

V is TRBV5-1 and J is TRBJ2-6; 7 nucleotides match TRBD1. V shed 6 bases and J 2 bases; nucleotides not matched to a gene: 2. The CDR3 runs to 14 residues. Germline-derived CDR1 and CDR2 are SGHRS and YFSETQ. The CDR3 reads CASTTGAGANVLTF. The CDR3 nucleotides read TGCGCCAGCACAACAGGGGCTGGGGCCAACGTCCTGACTTTC.

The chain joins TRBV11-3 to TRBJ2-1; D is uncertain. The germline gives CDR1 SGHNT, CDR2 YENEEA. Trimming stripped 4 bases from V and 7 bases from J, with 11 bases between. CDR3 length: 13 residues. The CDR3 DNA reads TGTGCCAGCAGCTCAACCCGGGTAAATGAGCAGTTCTTC. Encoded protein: CASSSTRVNEQFF.

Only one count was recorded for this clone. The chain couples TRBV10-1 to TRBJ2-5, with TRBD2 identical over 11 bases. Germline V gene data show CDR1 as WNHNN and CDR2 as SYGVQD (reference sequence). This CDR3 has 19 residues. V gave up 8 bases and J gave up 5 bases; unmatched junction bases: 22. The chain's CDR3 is CASRLAGLCGRTVNETQYF. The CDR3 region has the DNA TGCGCCAGCCGACTAGCGGGGCTCTGTGGGAGGACTGTGAACGAGACCCAGTACTTC.

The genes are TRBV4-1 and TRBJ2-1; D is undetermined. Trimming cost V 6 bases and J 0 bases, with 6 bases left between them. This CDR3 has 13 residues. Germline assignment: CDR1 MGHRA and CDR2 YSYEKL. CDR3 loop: CASRAISYNEQFF. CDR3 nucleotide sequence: TGCGCCAGCAGGGCAATCTCCTACAATGAGCAGTTCTTC.

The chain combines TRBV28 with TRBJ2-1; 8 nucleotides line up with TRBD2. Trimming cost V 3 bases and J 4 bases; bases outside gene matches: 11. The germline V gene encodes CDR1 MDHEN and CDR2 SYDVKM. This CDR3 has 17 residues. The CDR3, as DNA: TGTGCCAGCAGTTTCCGGCCGCAGAGCGGGGGATACAATGAGCAGTTCTTC. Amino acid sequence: CASSFRPQSGGYNEQFF.

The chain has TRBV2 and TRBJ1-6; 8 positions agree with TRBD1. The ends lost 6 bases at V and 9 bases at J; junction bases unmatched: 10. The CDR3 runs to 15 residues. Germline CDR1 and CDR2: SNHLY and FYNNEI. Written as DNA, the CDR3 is TGTGCCAGCAGGCCGCCGGGACAGGTTGGTTCACCCCTCCACTTT. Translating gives CASRPPGQVGSPLHF.